One and the same sample provided the 19 T cell receptor beta chains below, sequenced in a study of T cells in localized non-small cell lung cancer. The table came from immunoSEQ multiplex PCR; TCRdb's copy has only in-frame clones and leaves some out. The sample consists of tens of thousands of clones, around 80% of them appearing once. The starting material was peripheral blood mononuclear cells, obtained before any cancer treatment. The receptors were gathered from a man aged 35-69 years with stage III lung adenocarcinoma.

This clone has more than one count but fewer than ten. In DNA form, the CDR3 reads TGTGCCAGTAGTAATGAGGGGGCGAGCAATCAGCCCCAGCATTTT. Translation gives CASSNEGASNQPQHF. The J gene is TRBJ1-5, the V gene TRBV19; 7 positions agree with TRBD1. The CDR3 extends over 15 amino acids. In germline, CDR1 is LNHDA, CDR2 SQIVND (reference sequence). V lost 4 bases to trimming and J lost 1 base; unmatched junction nucleotides: 4.

The chain is built from TRBV7-9 and TRBJ2-7, with 9 positions matching TRBD1. With V trimmed by 5 bases and J by 7 bases, 3 bases remained unmatched. The germline gives CDR1 SEHNR, CDR2 FQNEAQ (reference sequence). The CDR3 is 12 amino acids. CDR3 nucleotide sequence: TGTGCCAGCAGCGGAGGGACAGGGGAGCAGTACTTC. This encodes CASSGGTGEQYF.

The V call is TRBV7-2, the J call TRBJ2-4; D possibly corresponds to TRBD1 (5 bases). The CDR3 consists of 13 residues. CDR1 and CDR2 from the germline V gene are SGHTA and FQGNSA. Trimming stripped 3 bases from V and 5 bases from J, with 8 bases between. CDR3 loop: CASSFDSQNIQYF. The CDR3 DNA follows: TGTGCCAGCAGCTTCGACAGTCAAAACATTCAGTACTTC. The full variable domain, rest sourced from reference TRBV7-2 and TRBJ2-4, is GAGVSQSPSNKVTEKGKDVELRCDPISGHTALYWYRQSLGQGLEFLIYFQGNSAPDKSGLPSDRFSAERTGGSVSTLTIQRTQQEDSAVYLCASSFDSQNIQYFGAGTRLSVL.

The chain joins TRBV6-1 to TRBJ1-2, with D hard to call. The V and J ends lost 3 bases and 7 bases respectively, with 12 bases between them. CDR3 length: 13 amino acids. Germline V gives CDR1 MNHNS, CDR2 SASEGT. The CDR3 DNA follows: TGTGCCAGCAGTGATTCGGGCACGGCTGGCTACACCTTC. Protein: CASSDSGTAGYTF.

The rearrangement uses TRBV9 and TRBJ2-5; 9 bases align to TRBD2. This CDR3 is built from 15 residues. The junction had 7 bases not matched to a gene; V was cut back by 3 bases and J by 4 bases. Germline assignment: CDR1 SGDLS and CDR2 YYNGEE. The CDR3 DNA sequence: TGTGCCAGCAGCGGTAGCGGGAGTCTGGGAGAGACCCAGTACTTC. It specifies CASSGSGSLGETQYF.

The chain employs TRBV7-2 and TRBJ2-1; 8 nucleotides line up with TRBD2. This CDR3 region has 14 residues. V was clipped by 7 bases and J by 4 bases; unmatched bases: 6. CDR1 and CDR2 (germline): SGHTA, FQGNSA. CDR3 protein: CASTGSGSYNEQFF. The CDR3 DNA reads TGTGCCAGCACTGGGAGCGGGAGTTACAATGAGCAGTTCTTC.

The CDR3 loop reads CSVEGLAGSYNEQFF. The CDR3 DNA sequence: TGCAGCGTTGAAGGACTAGCGGGGTCCTACAATGAGCAGTTCTTC. The V and J genes are TRBV29-1 and TRBJ2-1, with 11 bases that match TRBD2. The CDR3 sequence is 15 residues long. Germline lookup yields CDR1 SQVTM and CDR2 ANQGSEA. The V and J ends lost 1 base and 1 base, in that order; junction bases with no gene match: 0.

The rearrangement uses TRBV7-9 and TRBJ2-7; TRBD1 or TRBD2 may be the D gene (5 bases each). The CDR3 contains 12 residues. The germline V gene encodes CDR1 SEHNR and CDR2 FQNEAQ (reference sequence). V was shortened by 3 bases and J by 6 bases, with 9 bases between the two germline ends. The CDR3 DNA reads TGTGCCAGCAGCTTGAGGGGTCTCGAGCAGTACTTC. Translated: CASSLRGLEQYF.

The rearrangement joins TRBV13 to TRBJ1-2; D gene unclear. The germline V gene encodes CDR1 PRHDT and CDR2 FYEKMQ (reference sequence). Trimming removed 5 bases at V and 3 bases at J, with 10 bases between. There are 13 residues in the CDR3. The CDR3 region has the DNA TGTGCCAGCAGCCGGACCGGGGACTATGGCTACACCTTC. It encodes CASSRTGDYGYTF.

The rearrangement joins TRBV5-4 to TRBJ2-7; 9 bases are a match to TRBD1. Trimming cost V 0 bases and J 5 bases; bases outside gene matches: 6. Germline V gene sequence: CDR1 SGHNT, CDR2 YYREEE (reference sequence). The CDR3 is made up of 15 amino acids. DNA of the CDR3: TGTGCCAGCAGCTTGGTGGGACAGGGTACCCACGAGCAGTACTTC. Its translation: CASSLVGQGTHEQYF.

The chain couples TRBV5-1 to TRBJ2-7; D not certain. CDR1 is SGHRS, CDR2 YFSETQ, per germline. The germline V and J ends were trimmed by 0 bases and 4 bases, with 11 bases remaining between them. The CDR3 length is 14 residues. The CDR3 bases are TGCGCCAGCAGCTTGGTGTATCCTCTTTACGAGCAGTACTTC. It yields the protein CASSLVYPLYEQYF.

The V and J genes are TRBV28 and TRBJ1-4; D is unresolved. This CDR3 region has 13 residues. V was shortened by 3 bases and J by 14 bases, with 16 bases between the two germline ends. Germline V gene lookup returns CDR1 MDHEN and CDR2 SYDVKM. The CDR3 DNA reads as TGTGCCAGCAGTTTGCCCGGTTTTTCCTGGCTGTTTTTT. Its translation is CASSLPGFSWLFF.

This clone showed up just once. This chain joins TRBV7-3 and TRBJ2-2, with TRBD1 matching over 8 bases. From germline, CDR1 is SGHTA and CDR2 FQGTGA. The V and J ends lost 7 bases and 3 bases, in that order; junction bases with no gene match: 4. The CDR3 runs to 14 residues. The CDR3: CASTQTGDTGELFF. The CDR3 DNA follows: TGTGCCAGCACACAGACAGGGGACACCGGGGAGCTGTTTTTT.

The chain combines TRBV6-4 with TRBJ2-3, with D perhaps TRBD1 (6 bases). CDR1 is MRHNA and CDR2 is SNTAGT in the germline V gene. V shed 2 bases and J shed 0 bases, with 9 bases lying between them. The CDR3 has 15 amino acids. DNA of the CDR3: TGTGCCAGCAGTGACCAGGGGCTGAGCACAGATACGCAGTATTTT. This sequence encodes CASSDQGLSTDTQYF.

The V gene is TRBV27, the J gene TRBJ2-7; 7 nucleotides line up with TRBD1. This CDR3 region has 14 residues. Germline lookup yields CDR1 MNHEY and CDR2 SMNVEV (reference sequence). The ends lost 7 bases at V and 4 bases at J; junction bases unmatched: 10. The CDR3 region is CASTITPGGYEQYF. The CDR3 bases are TGTGCCAGCACTATAACTCCAGGGGGTTACGAGCAGTACTTC.

The chain employs TRBV6-4 and TRBJ2-6, with 7 bases identical to TRBD1. Per germline, CDR1 MRHNA and CDR2 SNTAGT. CDR3 size: 18 residues. V was pared by 10 bases and J by 0 bases, with 15 bases of the junction left unmatched. The CDR3 nucleotides are TGTGCCACCGATGGGAAGACAGGGCCGATCTCTGGGGCCAACGTCCTGACTTTC. As protein: CATDGKTGPISGANVLTF.

This sequence joins TRBV7-9 and TRBJ2-3, with D unclear. Trimming removed 2 bases from V and 6 bases from J, with 15 bases in between. The CDR3 consists of 15 residues. Germline V gene lookup returns CDR1 SEHNR and CDR2 FQNEAQ (reference sequence). CDR3 protein: CASSLRAALGDTQYF. In DNA, the CDR3 is TGTGCCAGCAGCTTAAGGGCGGCCCTCGGGGATACGCAGTATTTT.

The chain uses TRBV5-1 and TRBJ2-7, with 8 bases aligning to TRBD1. The germline gives CDR1 SGHRS, CDR2 YFSETQ. The CDR3 contains 13 residues. With V trimmed by 1 base and J by 3 bases, 0 bases remained unmatched. CDR3 bases: TGCGCCAGCAGCTTGACAGGGGGCTACGAGCAGTACTTC. This translates into CASSLTGGYEQYF.

J is TRBJ1-3 and V is TRBV5-4; 7 nucleotides match TRBD1. Per germline, CDR1 SGHNT and CDR2 YYREEE (reference sequence). This CDR3 contains 13 residues. The V and J ends lost 4 bases and 8 bases, in that order; junction bases with no gene match: 6. CDR3 sequence: CASSLDRAHTIYF. DNA of the CDR3: TGTGCCAGCAGCCTTGACAGGGCCCACACCATATATTTT.